Listed below are T cell receptor beta chains from one sample, sequenced in a study of T cell responses to AZD1222 COVID-19 vaccine. Profiling relied on immunoSEQ multiplex PCR, and the TCRdb table lists in-frame clones only, not all of them. The sample includes over 45,000 clones, around 85% seen only once; the top ten take roughly a fifth. Material: peripheral blood, obtained on day 0 of MenACWY control vaccination. These TCRs come from an adult in good health. Both conserved end residues are part of each CDR3. The D gene is left open where the match is weak. Clone size appears in some rows only: once, few, many, or a class for an expanded clone.

>TRBV9|.|TRBJ2-5|13|.
TGTGCCAGCAGCGTAGGGGGAACCGAGACCCAGTACTTC
CASSVGGTETQYF
>TRBV19|.|TRBJ1-5|14|TRBD1
TGTGCCACCCAGAAGATAGGGGGCGGTCAGCCCCAGCATTTT
CATQKIGGGQPQHF
>TRBV7-9|.|TRBJ1-1|17|TRBD1
TGTGCCAGCAGTCCCCAGACCGGGACAGGGGTTAGTACTGAAGCTTTCTTT
CASSPQTGTGVSTEAFF
>TRBV7-9|few|TRBJ2-7|15|.
TGTGCCAGCAGCTTCGCCCTGGGTACCTCCTACGAGCAGTACTTC
CASSFALGTSYEQYF
>TRBV5-6|.|TRBJ1-5|15|.
TGTGCCAGCAGCTTCCAGGGAGGTAGCAATCAGCCCCAGCATTTT
CASSFQGGSNQPQHF
>TRBV21-1|.|TRBJ2-1|15|.
TGTGCCAGCAGCAAAGGCCGGGACAACTACAATGAGCAGTTCTTC
CASSKGRDNYNEQFF
>TRBV6-6|.|TRBJ2-1|17|.
TGTGCCAGCAGTCAAAGGGGCGGCTCGATCGCTGGCAATGAGCAGTTCTTC
CASSQRGGSIAGNEQFF
>TRBV28|.|TRBJ2-5|16|TRBD2
TGTGCCAGCAAGACGGGACTAGCGGGAGAGGCGGAGACCCAGTACTTC
CASKTGLAGEAETQYF
>TRBV19|.|TRBJ2-2|14|TRBD1
TGTGCCAGTACTCTAGACAGGGTAACCGGGGAGCTGTTTTTT
CASTLDRVTGELFF
>TRBV20-1|.|TRBJ2-7|15|.
TGCAGTGCTAGTCAGGCTACGAGGGGTTTTAGCGAGCAGTACTTC
CSASQATRGFSEQYF
>TRBV7-9|.|TRBJ2-1|14|TRBD1
TGTGCCAGCAGCTTAGACAGGGGGCGCAATGAGCAGTTCTTC
CASSLDRGRNEQFF
>TRBV28|.|TRBJ1-2|13|.
TGTGCCAGCAGTTTTGGCCAGTCGGGAGGCTACACCTTC
CASSFGQSGGYTF
>TRBV20-1|.|TRBJ2-5|11|TRBD2
TGCGGCATTGTGGGGGGGAAGACCCAGTACTTC
CGIVGGKTQYF
>TRBV28|.|TRBJ1-6|15|.
TGTGCCAGCATTCAATGGAGGACAGCTAATTCACCCCTCCACTTT
CASIQWRTANSPLHF
>TRBV7-9|.|TRBJ2-2|16|TRBD2
TGTGCCAGCAGCTCCACTAGCGGACTTAACACCGGGGAGCTGTTTTTT
CASSSTSGLNTGELFF